Described below is a single T cell receptor (beta chain) sequence and its context. Its binding antigen is unknown. No base quality information exists; no much larger clone differs at one position. The collaborating institutions used their own protocols to collect whole blood in K2EDTA tubes. For TCRbeta analysis, collaborators shipped samples in one of three forms: frozen whole blood, isolated PBMCs, or DNA extracted from either of those sample types. The germline V gene sets CDR1 to SGDLS and CDR2 to YYNGEE. Germline trimming amounts to 0 bases on V and 4 bases on J, with 1 as the count of junction bases outside the gene matches. From the cysteine through the phenylalanine, the CDR3 covers 14 amino acids. The retained sequence is limited to the CDR3, 42 bases, with the frame set at the first base. TCRbeta CDR3 regions were amplified from genomic DNA using the immunoSEQ Assay, a bias-controlled multiplex PCR. In the paper's pipeline: The number of nucleated cells in each sample was estimated by amplification of reference gene primers within the assay. Sequence reads were collapsed and filtered to measure the absolute abundance of every unique TCRbeta CDR3 rearrangement. For each sample, productive Simpson clonality was calculated as the square root of Simpson's diversity index across productive rearrangements. The table was pulled from immuneACCESS by TCRdb, which kept in-frame rearrangements only. Such tables lose some clones; where checked, under half of the loss comes from unresolved V genes, and the rest has no known cause. V and J calls and clone size are copied from that table; D and trimming were computed from the DNA. In this sample the table shows 150,000 or so clones, roughly nine tenths of which occur a single time. Together, the top ten hold around 25% of the sample.

The data were obtained in a study of blood T cell repertoires in COVID-19 (TCRdb year 2020). With respect to the entire study: Samples from collaborators originated in the United States, Italy and Spain and spanned both the acute and convalescent phases of COVID-19. HLA class I and class II types, where available, came from metadata supplied by the sample provider rather than from assay-based typing. Samples came from the ongoing ImmuneRACE study (first 160 participants) plus 1,254 subjects from 6 global collaborators. The repertoires were released in a freely available public database meant as a resource for research on the immune response to SARS-CoV-2. The prospective study material was composed of cDNA or gDNA derived from T cells, B-cell-depleted T cells, or PBMCs. Nearly every sample came with metadata listing a de-identified subject ID, COVID-19 status, age in years and sex. Deeply sampled blood TCRbeta repertoires from subjects exposed to, actively infected with, or recovered from COVID-19 were included in the dataset. Beyond this particular receptor, the publication reports: The amount of clinical and demographic metadata varied by source and participant and was provided uncurated.

The chain links TRBV9 with TRBJ2-5; TRBD1 fits 9 bases in the junction. This sequence was found in a man in his 60s with acute or convalescent COVID-19. Sequencing input: peripheral blood. At the DNA level, the sequence is TGTGCCAGCAGCGTAGGGACAGGGGCAGAGACCCAGTACTTC. Translation gives CASSVGTGAETQYF.